These T cell receptor beta chains were read from a single sample in a study of cytomegalovirus exposure and HLA in healthy donors. Only in-frame clones appear in the TCRdb table, and some are missing; sequencing was by immunoSEQ multiplex PCR. Here the sample spans 140,000 to 150,000 clones, 87% being singletons. The sequenced sample was PBMCs. All receptors derive from a man aged 18 to 30 in good health and CMV-seropositive. Each CDR3 is given with its conserved first and last residue.

j_gene: TRBJ1-6
v_gene: TRBV2
CDR3aa: CASSEAKGQGSPLHF

j_gene: TRBJ1-1
v_gene: TRBV6-5
CDR3aa: CASSLGQGNTEAFF

j_gene: TRBJ1-1
v_gene: TRBV27
CDR3aa: CASSYLQGAAEAFF

j_gene: TRBJ2-2
v_gene: TRBV5-1
CDR3aa: CASSLVQANTGELFF

j_gene: TRBJ1-5
v_gene: TRBV27
CDR3aa: CASSVGTGGDQPQHF

j_gene: TRBJ2-7
v_gene: TRBV5-1
CDR3aa: CASSLAASGTYEQYF

j_gene: TRBJ1-1
v_gene: TRBV18
CDR3aa: CASSSTVKNTEAFF

j_gene: TRBJ1-2
v_gene: TRBV27
CDR3aa: CASSAKGGAQPYGYTF

j_gene: TRBJ1-4
v_gene: TRBV4-1
CDR3aa: CASSRGGTMSNEKLFF

j_gene: TRBJ2-3
v_gene: TRBV6-1
CDR3aa: CASSSGGATDTQYF

j_gene: TRBJ2-7
v_gene: TRBV6-5
CDR3aa: CASSYTAGGNNYEQYF

j_gene: TRBJ1-2
v_gene: TRBV4-1
CDR3aa: CASSQDPGEYYGYTF

j_gene: TRBJ2-7
v_gene: TRBV5-1
CDR3aa: CASSLTWGEAYEQYF

j_gene: TRBJ2-7
v_gene: TRBV7-2
CDR3aa: CASSPDVSSFYEQYF

j_gene: TRBJ2-4
v_gene: TRBV27
CDR3aa: CASSFGGARGNIQYF

j_gene: TRBJ2-1
v_gene: TRBV4-2
CDR3aa: CASSPRQGSHNEQFF

j_gene: TRBJ2-2
v_gene: TRBV4-2
CDR3aa: CASSQAGLAGGLNTGELFF

j_gene: TRBJ1-1
v_gene: TRBV2
CDR3aa: CASSPGTEAFF

j_gene: TRBJ1-5
v_gene: TRBV30
CDR3aa: CAWSAGSNQPQHF

j_gene: TRBJ1-1
v_gene: TRBV7-9
CDR3aa: CASSLGGQVQEAFF

j_gene: TRBJ2-3
v_gene: TRBV5-1
CDR3aa: CASSHGQGRTDTQYF

j_gene: TRBJ2-5
v_gene: TRBV7-3
CDR3aa: CASSFSPLVETQYF

j_gene: TRBJ1-1
v_gene: TRBV18
CDR3aa: CASSGGDTEAFF

j_gene: TRBJ1-1
v_gene: TRBV7-2
CDR3aa: CASSLDGGVGNTEAFF

j_gene: TRBJ1-1
v_gene: TRBV7-8
CDR3aa: CASSFEVRRVAFF

j_gene: TRBJ2-5
v_gene: TRBV15
CDR3aa: CATSRDRVVQETQYF

j_gene: TRBJ1-1
v_gene: TRBV6-5
CDR3aa: CASRGSGRAESFF

j_gene: TRBJ1-6
v_gene: TRBV7-2
CDR3aa: CASSLTGSYNSPLHF

j_gene: TRBJ1-5
v_gene: TRBV30
CDR3aa: CAWSPVRGNQPQHF

j_gene: TRBJ1-3
v_gene: TRBV19
CDR3aa: CASSSGTGGNTIYF

j_gene: TRBJ2-3
v_gene: TRBV5-1
CDR3aa: CASRWGQGITDTQYF

j_gene: TRBJ2-5
v_gene: TRBV5-1
CDR3aa: CASSLSLARETQYF

j_gene: TRBJ2-1
v_gene: TRBV2
CDR3aa: CASRAGPYNEQFF